One and the same sample provided the 14 T cell receptor beta chains below, sequenced in a study of T-cell memory formation after mild COVID-19. From the 5' RACE reads, TCRdb called clonotypes with MiXCR, one entry per CDR3 protein. This sample yields roughly 310,000 distinct CDR3 sequences, of which roughly 15% are seen a single time; 22% belongs to the top ten. The sample taken for sequencing was PBMCs or a T cell subset sorted from them (not recorded which). The receptors were gathered from a man between 18 and 35 years old who had mild COVID-19 (a few samples of this study predate the infection). Cell type and time point are not known.

The chain employs TRBV5-1 and TRBJ2-5; D uncertain. V shed 5 bases and J shed 0 bases, with 11 bases lying between them. Per germline, CDR1 SGHRS and CDR2 YFSETQ. CDR3 length: 14 amino acids. CDR3: CASSRNPYQETQYF. The DNA for the CDR3 is TGCGCCAGCAGTCGAAATCCGTACCAAGAGACCCAGTACTTC.

There are a few counts of this clonotype. The chain joins TRBV7-2 to TRBJ2-1; D might be TRBD1 (7 bases). Germline CDR1 is SGHTA and CDR2 is FQGNSA. V dropped 6 bases and J dropped 2 bases, with 14 bases sitting between them. The CDR3 runs 15 residues. CDR3 in amino acids: CASSRTGEAYNEQFF. The CDR3 nucleotides read TGTGCCAGCAGTCGAACAGGGGAGGCCTACAATGAGCAGTTCTTC.

This clonotype was counted between two and nine times. J is TRBJ2-7 and V is TRBV29-1; 10 nucleotides align to TRBD1. There are 12 residues in the CDR3. The germline CDR1 and CDR2 sequences are SQVTM and ANQGSEA. V lost 7 bases, J lost 4 bases, and 4 bases stayed unmatched. The CDR3 DNA follows: TGCAGCGCGGGACAGGGGTGGTACGAGCAGTACTTC. Translating gives CSAGQGWYEQYF.

This clonotype was seen a few times. V is TRBV27 and J is TRBJ1-2, with 9 bases aligning to TRBD1. V shed 4 bases, J shed 8 bases, and the junction held 5 bases outside the gene matches. The CDR3 consists of 13 residues. CDR1 is MNHEY, CDR2 SMNVEV, per germline (reference sequence). The CDR3 protein is CASSSSGTGGYTF. Here the CDR3 DNA reads TGTGCCAGCAGTTCATCCGGGACAGGGGGCTACACCTTC.

The table lists this clonotype with a few counts. The CDR3 region is CASKDSGRVYEQYF. Written as DNA, the CDR3 is TGTGCCAGCAAAGACTCGGGGAGAGTCTACGAGCAGTACTTC. V usage is TRBV2 and J usage is TRBJ2-7; weak D call: TRBD2 (5 bases). Germline V gene lookup returns CDR1 SNHLY and CDR2 FYNNEI. This CDR3 contains 14 residues. V was shortened by 7 bases and J by 3 bases, with 16 bases between the two germline ends. The full variable domain, with the rest looked up from reference TRBV2 and TRBJ2-7, is EPEVTQTPSHQVTQMGQEVILRCVPISNHLYFYWYRQILGQKVEFLVSFYNNEISEKSEIFDDQFSVERPDGSNFTLKIRSTKLEDSAMYFCASKDSGRVYEQYFGPGTRLTVT.

In its sample, this clonotype was seen a few times. The chain is built from TRBV10-3 and TRBJ2-1, with D unclear. The CDR3 sequence is 13 residues long. The germline V and J ends were trimmed by 6 bases and 0 bases, with 6 bases remaining between them. From germline, CDR1 is ENHRY and CDR2 SYGVKD. The CDR3 loop reads CAISSSSYNEQFF. The CDR3, as DNA: TGTGCCATCAGCAGCAGCTCCTACAATGAGCAGTTCTTC.

This clonotype was detected a few times. The CDR3: CASSLGIGEQFF. The CDR3 DNA reads TGTGCCAGCAGCTTAGGTATCGGGGAGCAGTTCTTC. The chain has TRBV7-9 and TRBJ2-1; D is unclear. Per the germline V gene, CDR1 is SEHNR and CDR2 is FQNEAQ (reference sequence). CDR3 length: 12 residues. V dropped 1 base and J dropped 10 bases, with 8 bases sitting between them.

This clonotype was seen only a few times. The rearrangement links TRBV6-2 or TRBV6-3 to TRBJ2-1, with D possibly matching TRBD2 (5 bases). V lost 5 bases, J lost 2 bases, and 16 bases lay in between. There are 16 residues in the CDR3. Germline V gene data show CDR1 as MNHEY and CDR2 as SVGEGT. The CDR3 sequence is CASSPSRAPPYNEQFF. The CDR3 DNA reads as TGTGCCAGCAGTCCCTCGAGGGCACCCCCCTACAATGAGCAGTTCTTC.

V is TRBV24-1 and J is TRBJ2-3, with D possibly TRBD1 on 6 matching bases. V was trimmed by 3 bases and J by 4 bases, leaving 10 bases between them. CDR3 length equals 14 residues. Germline CDR1 KGHDR, CDR2 SFDVKD. In DNA form, the CDR3 reads TGTGCCACCAGTGATCAGACAGGTTCAGATACGCAGTATTTT. It translates to CATSDQTGSDTQYF.

The chain is built from TRBV24-1 and TRBJ2-3; D possibly corresponds to TRBD2 (5 bases). The CDR3 has 16 residues. Germline V gives CDR1 KGHDR, CDR2 SFDVKD. Trimming cost V 5 bases and J 2 bases, with 16 bases left between them. The CDR3 loop is CATSGPSVANTDTQYF. CDR3 coding DNA: TGTGCCACCAGTGGTCCCTCGGTAGCGAACACAGATACGCAGTATTTT.

This chain connects TRBV15 to TRBJ1-1; no definite D call. The V gene's germline CDR1 is LNHNV and CDR2 YYDKDF (reference sequence). V lost 8 bases and J 4 bases, leaving 14 bases between the germline ends. The CDR3 runs 13 residues. The CDR3 bases are TGTGCCACCGGCGCGCGGGTGGGCACTGAAGCTTTCTTT. It yields the protein CATGARVGTEAFF.

The rearrangement uses TRBV4-3 and TRBJ2-2; D not certain. V gave up 1 base and J gave up 2 bases, with 8 bases separating them. The CDR3 length is 15 residues. Germline V CDR1 and CDR2: LGHNA, YSLEER. The CDR3 DNA reads as TGCGCCAGCAGCCAAGGGGTACTCAACACCGGGGAGCTGTTTTTT. As protein: CASSQGVLNTGELFF.

The genes are TRBV9 and TRBJ2-3; weak D call: TRBD2 (6 bases). The V and J ends lost 4 bases and 1 base respectively, with 13 bases between them. The V gene's germline CDR1 is SGDLS and CDR2 YYNGEE. This CDR3 contains 15 residues. The CDR3 DNA sequence: TGTGCCAGCAGCCCCCAACTAGCCGGCACAGATACGCAGTATTTT. Translation gives CASSPQLAGTDTQYF.

The chain links TRBV20-1 to TRBJ2-7; D possibly corresponds to TRBD1 (5 bases). V gave up 3 bases and J gave up 6 bases, with 12 bases separating them. CDR1 and CDR2 (germline): DFQATT, SNEGSKA (reference sequence). The CDR3 covers 12 residues. CDR3 in amino acids: CSASDQGVEQYF. The CDR3 DNA sequence: TGCAGTGCTAGTGACCAGGGTGTCGAGCAGTACTTC.